Shown below are 5 T cell receptor beta chains from a single sample sequenced in a study of identical twins. TCRdb re-called the 5' RACE reads through MiXCR, storing one row per CDR3 protein. The profile shows around 690,000 distinct CDR3 sequences, 21% of them singletons. The same specimen was also included in a second study, on T cells expressing NK-cell markers.

The material sequenced was PBMCs. The source of these receptors is a woman between 18 and 29 years old in good health.

In its sample, this clonotype was seen many times. The rearrangement uses TRBV5-1 and TRBJ1-1, with a tentative D call TRBD1 (6 bases). This CDR3 has 13 residues. Per the germline V gene, CDR1 is SGHRS and CDR2 is YFSETQ. V dropped 7 bases and J dropped 5 bases, with 15 bases sitting between them. The CDR3 loop is CASGEQGGTEAFF. The CDR3 nucleotides are TGCGCCAGCGGGGAACAGGGAGGAACTGAAGCTTTCTTT.

The CDR3 protein is CASSFNIGGDEQYF. Written as DNA, the CDR3 is TGTGCCAGCAGCTTTAATATAGGGGGCGACGAGCAGTACTTC. The chain links TRBV7-9 to TRBJ2-7; 7 bases fit TRBD1. V dropped 3 bases and J dropped 5; count of bases not matched to a gene: 7. The germline V gene encodes CDR1 SEHNR and CDR2 FQNEAQ (reference sequence). This CDR3 is 14 amino acids long.

The chain employs TRBV20-1 and TRBJ2-7; TRBD2 is a possible D gene (6 bases). The CDR3 contains 16 residues. The germline V and J ends were trimmed by 0 bases and 3 bases, with 18 bases remaining between them. Looked up from germline, CDR1 is DFQATT and CDR2 is SNEGSKA (reference sequence). The DNA of the CDR3 is TGCAGTGCTAGAGATACCAACGGAGGGGTGGGCTACGAGCAGTACTTC. This codes for CSARDTNGGVGYEQYF.

This clonotype came up a few times. CDR3 sequence reads: CASSLAWYQPQHF. The CDR3 DNA reads as TGTGCCAGCAGCTTAGCGTGGTATCAGCCCCAGCATTTT. The J gene is TRBJ1-5, the V gene TRBV7-8; D ambiguous. V shed 0 bases and J shed 5 bases, with 5 bases lying between them. Germline V gene sequence: CDR1 SGHVS, CDR2 FQNEAQ. The CDR3 length is 13 residues.

This clonotype was recorded many times. The rearrangement joins TRBV12-3 or TRBV12-4 to TRBJ2-2; 7 bases line up with TRBD2. CDR3 length equals 17 residues. The trim removed 5 bases at V and 1 base at J, leaving 10 bases unmatched. The CDR3, as DNA: TGTGCCAGCAGTCGTCCAGCGGGGCCCTGGAACACCGGGGAGCTGTTTTTT. This translates into CASSRPAGPWNTGELFF.